This T cell receptor (beta chain) was retrieved from a study of shared clonotypes between healthy human individuals. Trimming left V 2 bases short and J 5 bases short, with 13 bases between. Germline lookup yields CDR1 MNHNS and CDR2 SASEGT. The CDR3 loop spans 14 amino acids. Sequenced by immunoSEQ multiplex PCR; TCRdb stores in-frame clones only, minus some. Of more than 2 million clones in the sample, nearly 97% were seen once. The V call is TRBV6-1, the J call TRBJ2-7; D tentatively reads TRBD1 or TRBD2 (5 bases each). This TCR came from a man aged 18 to 30 in good health. Sequenced input: naive CD4+ T cells sorted from blood. Subset noted: CD45RA+ positively selected. CDR3 amino acids: CASSERGAFDEQYF. CDR3 in DNA: TGTGCCAGCAGTGAACGAGGGGCCTTCGACGAGCAGTACTTC.